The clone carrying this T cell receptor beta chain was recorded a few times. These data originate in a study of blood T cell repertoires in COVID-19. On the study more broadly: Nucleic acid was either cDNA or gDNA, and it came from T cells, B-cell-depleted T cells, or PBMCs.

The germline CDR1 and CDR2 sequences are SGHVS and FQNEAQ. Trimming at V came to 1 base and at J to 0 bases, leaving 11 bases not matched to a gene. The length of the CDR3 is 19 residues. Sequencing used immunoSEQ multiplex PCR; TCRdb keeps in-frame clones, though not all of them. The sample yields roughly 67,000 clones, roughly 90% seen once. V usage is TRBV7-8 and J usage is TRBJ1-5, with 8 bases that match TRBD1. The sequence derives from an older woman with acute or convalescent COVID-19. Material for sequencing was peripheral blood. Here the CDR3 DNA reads TGTGCCAGCAGCTTAGGAGGACAGGGACCCGAATTTAGCAATCAGCCCCAGCATTTT. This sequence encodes CASSLGGQGPEFSNQPQHF.